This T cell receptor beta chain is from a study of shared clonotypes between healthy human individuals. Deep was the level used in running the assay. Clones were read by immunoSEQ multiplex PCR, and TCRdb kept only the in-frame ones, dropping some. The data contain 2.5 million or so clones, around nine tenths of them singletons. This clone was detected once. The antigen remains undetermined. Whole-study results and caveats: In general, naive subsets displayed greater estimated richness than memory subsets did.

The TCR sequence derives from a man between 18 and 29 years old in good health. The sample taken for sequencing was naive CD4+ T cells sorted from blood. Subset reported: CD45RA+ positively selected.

CDR3 in amino acids: CASSFEGLGNQPQHF. The CDR3 bases are TGCGCCAGCAGCTTCGAGGGGTTGGGCAATCAGCCCCAGCATTTT. J is TRBJ1-5 and V is TRBV5-1, with TRBD1 as a possible D gene (5 bases). The germline CDR1 and CDR2 sequences are SGHRS and YFSETQ. The V end was cut by 2 bases, the J end by 2 bases, with 11 bases between. CDR3 length: 15 residues.